This T cell receptor beta chain was sequenced in a study of cytomegalovirus exposure and HLA in healthy donors (dated by TCRdb to the late 2010s). Turning to the overall study: In an earlier analysis of roughly 590 of the donors, 276 Gb of sequence data and 100 million or so unique TCR beta sequences from roughly 200 million T cells were reported. The study aimed to test whether cataloging public T cell receptors could reveal signatures of past pathogen exposure. An earlier analysis of 587 of the donors used high-throughput TCR beta sequencing to judge whether each TCR beta V gene segment behaved as functional or pseudogenic. Four or five DR-DQ haplotypes were handled as single units for association and clustering because linkage in the cohort was strong. Donor age, sex, ethnicity and CMV serostatus were compiled together with the repertoire data. The later analysis used no new phenotypic data to find candidate immune exposures, relying instead on TCR beta sequences and their occurrence across donors. The genetic ancestry cluster associated with self-reported Caucasian donors included 65% to 90% of the roughly 390 genotyped donors. An early release that covered some 640 HLA-typed donors contained about 290 gigabases of sequencing data and 70 million to 100 million unique TCR sequences. HLA typing covered class I and class II loci at four-digit resolution. In a later genetic analysis, genome-wide SNP genotypes for about 65% of the roughly 700 donors were used, and that subset was treated as a discovery cohort. On average, around 240,000 unique TCR beta nucleotide sequences were sequenced per donor among several hundred genotyped donors of the cohort, with roughly 18% of those sequences being non-productive. The number of donors typed differed by locus, with roughly 629-640 for A, B, C, DRB1 and DQB1, more than 500 for DQA1, 600 to 610 for DPA1, and about 450 for DPB1. The study used immunosequencing to profile the T cell repertoires of about 670 subjects and linked those repertoires to cytomegalovirus serostatus. A later analysis re-analyzed previously published TCR beta repertoires from about 730 donors and added high-resolution HLA genotyping to study TCR occurrence patterns. Every discovery cohort repertoire had been produced on one sequencing platform. Besides the first cohort of roughly 640 subjects, a separate validation cohort made up of around 120 different subjects was used. To predict cytomegalovirus infection status, the study brought together high-throughput TCR immunosequencing, statistical association of individual TCRs with disease status, and machine learning.

The cohort consisted of 600 to 700 healthy bone marrow donors. At the time of sampling, every cohort member was nominally healthy, though immune exposures that went unrecorded were likely present. The donor tested CMV seropositive and was one of the 289 seropositive cohort members. Every donor gave a peripheral blood sample, and the peripheral blood mononuclear cells from that sample were used for TCR beta sequencing. The Qiagen DNeasy Blood Extraction Kit was used to extract genomic DNA from the blood cell samples. To note about this clone: What antigen it recognizes has not been identified. Base-call qualities are not available, and no considerably larger clone is one nucleotide away.

Trimming removed 7 bases from V and 5 bases from J, leaving 14 bases between the germline ends. Based on the germline V gene, the CDR1 and CDR2 sequences are SQVTM and ANQGSEA. Spanning cysteine to phenylalanine, the CDR3 consists of 12 amino acids. Solely the CDR3 DNA is kept, with 36 bases framed from the first base. The library was obtained by the immunoSEQ multiplex PCR assay. For the multiplex PCR, a mixture combining 60 forward primers for TCR Vbeta segments and 13 reverse primers for TCR Jbeta segments was used. The CDR3 region of rearranged TCR beta genes was amplified from genomic DNA by a multiplex PCR assay. The Illumina HiSeq System was used to sequence the amplified TCR beta libraries as 87-base-pair reads. The authors' analysis ran thus. Across the 700 or so repertoires, a later analysis counted some 81 million unique TCR beta chains, roughly 11 million of which were shared by at least two donors. To remove PCR and sequencing errors, raw reads were error-corrected and collapsed into unique sequences using a nearest-neighbor algorithm that merged closely related sequences. Alignment of CDR3 sequences to IMGT reference sequences was used to assign V, D and J gene segments. For a sequence to be retained, at least a six-nucleotide match to both a V gene segment and a J gene segment was required. A rearrangement counted as productive if the CDR3 had no stop codons and remained in frame with V and J, and every other rearrangement counted as non-productive. Following IMGT convention, CDR3 was defined as the stretch from the second conserved V-encoded cysteine to the conserved J-encoded phenylalanine. Sequences without an unambiguous match to a single V gene segment were excluded from the earlier analysis of about 600 of the donors. In an earlier analysis of 587 of the donors, V segments were called functional above 56.7% productive rearrangements and were called segregating when the between-donor standard deviation exceeded 5%. A statistical classification framework was built for diagnosing cytomegalovirus status from the catalog of TCR beta chain sequences. In a later analysis, TCR nucleotide sequences were compared against IMGT/GENE-DB human TR gene sequences so that V and J genes could be assigned. In a later analysis, CDR3 sequences and most-parsimonious VDJ recombination scenarios were assigned using the TCRdist pipeline. In a later analysis, each TCR beta chain was defined by its CDR3 amino acid sequence together with its V-gene family, and reads without a unique V-gene family were excluded. A later analysis removed 450 to 600 highly shared, low-generation-probability nucleotide sequences to deal with suspected cross-contamination and a sequencing artifact. A later analysis calculated a clonal expansion index for each public chain from normalized within-repertoire ranks of inferred template counts. Generation probabilities in a later analysis came from a VDJ recombination model fitted to out-of-frame rearrangements, and those results were checked against IGoR. In a later analysis, TCR-TCR, TCR-HLA and TCR-CMV co-occurrence was scored with hypergeometric tests, and a repertoire-size bias correction was applied to TCR pairs. To estimate false discovery rates, a later analysis permuted the HLA or CMV assignments 20 times. In a later analysis, co-occurring TCRs were grouped with DBSCAN, and TCRdist sequence similarity was added when clustering was performed within HLA-allele-positive subsets. Repertoires with fewer than 30,000 or more than 120,000 public chains, plus five repertoires with anomalous nucleotide sharing, were excluded from co-occurrence clustering. TCRdb re-hosts the immuneACCESS table, in-frame sequences only. Its copies lack some clones; in the studies checked, an unresolved V gene accounts for under half of them, and the cause for the rest is not known. D and trimming come from the DNA, and the V and J calls and clone size come from that table. The sample includes about 170,000 clones, with nearly 80% observed a single time. Around 0.97% of the sample is held by the ten biggest clonotypes.

Study-wide findings and limitations: A cluster of highly shared sequence variants was judged likely to be a technical artifact of the sequencing pipeline. In an earlier analysis of approximately 600 of the donors, most TCR beta V segments were observed in productive rearrangements about 90% or about 30% of the time, broadly matching IMGT annotations. According to a later genetic analysis, donors in an Asian-associated ancestry cluster had fewer N-insertions in productive TCRs than the approximately 650-donor mean. In a later analysis, HLA-associated TCR beta chains were found to be more clonally expanded and to have lower generation probabilities than equally common non-associated chains. Three of the identified cytomegalovirus-associated TCR beta chains were confirmed in vitro to be specific for cytomegalovirus antigens. Most TCR sequences were observed very rarely across donors, whereas some public TCRs were present in many individuals. Linkage disequilibrium might explain the correlated functional status among segregating V segments, but an unknown experimental factor could not be ruled out. Some IMGT-functional V segments, including TRBV6-2 and TRBV6-3, could not be told apart with the 87-base-pair reads, so those segments were excluded. According to a later analysis, parvovirus B19, influenza, CMV and Epstein-Barr virus appeared linked to several top co-occurrence clusters. Only TCR beta chains were sequenced in this cohort, and the absence of alpha or paired-chain data limited detectable features. The earlier analysis of approximately 540 of the donors excluded approximately 15 rarely observed V segments, including chromosome 9 orphons, because counts were too low. In a later analysis, most CMV-associated TCR beta chains were found to appear HLA-restricted, with HLA associations seemingly driven largely by CMV exposure. In a later analysis, some 17,000 TCR beta sequences were associated with specific HLA alleles at a false discovery rate of 0.05. In a later genetic analysis, a missense DCLRE1C variant was associated with V-gene and J-gene trimming of TCR beta chains, and the association was replicated in an independent cohort. In both the original and validation cohorts, the classifier was reported to diagnose cytomegalovirus status with high specificity and sensitivity. According to the authors, the approach could potentially be generalized to other disease states and immunological phenotypes. In the study, about 150 TCR beta chains were listed as associated with cytomegalovirus. HLA typing was unavailable for some donors at each locus, so association tests used only the typed subset. A later analysis found that TCR association rates varied across HLA loci, with DRB1 alleles showing the most associated TCRs and HLA-C alleles the fewest. CMV serostatus was the only immune exposure information available for the cohort. The presence/absence analyses assumed that sequencing depth was roughly uniform across donors, and that assumption may not be true. A further reported finding was that TCR beta sequences accurately predicted the HLA-A and HLA-B alleles for most subjects in the first cohort. When HLA alleles, especially DR and DQ, strongly co-occurred, attributing TCR associations to individual alleles was difficult.

The source is a woman in her forties or fifties in good health and CMV-seropositive. Sequencing was done on a sample of PBMCs. The chain links TRBV29-1 with TRBJ1-1; the D gene is perhaps TRBD1, on 5 matching bases. Read as DNA, the sequence is TGCAGCGGGAGGGACGGTGGGACTGAAGCTTTCTTT. It codes for CSGRDGGTEAFF.